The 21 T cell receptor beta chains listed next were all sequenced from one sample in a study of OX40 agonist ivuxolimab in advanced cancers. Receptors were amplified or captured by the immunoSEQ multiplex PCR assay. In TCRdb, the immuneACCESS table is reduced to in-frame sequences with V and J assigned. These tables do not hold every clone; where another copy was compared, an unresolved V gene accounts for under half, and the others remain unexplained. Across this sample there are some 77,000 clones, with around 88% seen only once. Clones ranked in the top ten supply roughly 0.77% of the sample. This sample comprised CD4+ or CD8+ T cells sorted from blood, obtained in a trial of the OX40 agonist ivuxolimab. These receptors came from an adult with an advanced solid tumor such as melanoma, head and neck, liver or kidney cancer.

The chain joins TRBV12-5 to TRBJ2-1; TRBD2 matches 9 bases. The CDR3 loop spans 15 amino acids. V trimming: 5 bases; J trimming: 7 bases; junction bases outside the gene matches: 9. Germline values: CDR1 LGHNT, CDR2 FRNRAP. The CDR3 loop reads CASGLGRGGQNEQFF. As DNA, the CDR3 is TGTGCTAGTGGTCTTGGGCGGGGGGGCCAGAATGAGCAGTTCTTC. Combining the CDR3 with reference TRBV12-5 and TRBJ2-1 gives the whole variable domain DARVTQTPRHKVTEMGQEVTMRCQPILGHNTVFWYRQTMMQGLELLAYFRNRAPLDDSGMPKDRFSAEMPDATLATLKIQPSEPRDSAVYFCASGLGRGGQNEQFFGPGTRLTVL.

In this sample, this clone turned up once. CDR3 amino acids: CASSIDGAAGEVGQPQHF. In DNA, the CDR3 is TGTGCCAGTAGTATAGATGGGGCGGCAGGGGAAGTAGGACAGCCCCAGCATTTT. J is TRBJ1-5 and V is TRBV19; D is perhaps TRBD1 (6 bases). The CDR3 sequence is 18 residues long. CDR1 and CDR2 from the germline V gene are LNHDA and SQIVND (reference sequence). V dropped 0 bases and J dropped 7 bases, with 22 bases sitting between them.

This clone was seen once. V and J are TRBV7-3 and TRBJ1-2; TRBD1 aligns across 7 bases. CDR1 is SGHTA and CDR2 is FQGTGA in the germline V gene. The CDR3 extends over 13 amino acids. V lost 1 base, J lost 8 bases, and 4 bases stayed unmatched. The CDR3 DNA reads TGTGCCAGCAGCTTAAGTCTAGGGGGCGGCTACACCTTC. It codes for CASSLSLGGGYTF.

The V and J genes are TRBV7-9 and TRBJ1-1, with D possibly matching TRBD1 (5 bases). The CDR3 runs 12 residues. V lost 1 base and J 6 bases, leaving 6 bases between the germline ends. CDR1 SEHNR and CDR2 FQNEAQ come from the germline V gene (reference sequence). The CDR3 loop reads CASSLVGAEAFF. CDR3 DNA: TGTGCCAGCAGCTTAGTGGGGGCTGAAGCTTTCTTT.

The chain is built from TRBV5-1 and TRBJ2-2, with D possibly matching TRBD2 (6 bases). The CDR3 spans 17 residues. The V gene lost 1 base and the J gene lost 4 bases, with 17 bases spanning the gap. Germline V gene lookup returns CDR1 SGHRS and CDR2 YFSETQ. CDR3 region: CASSLLGDSSTTGELFF. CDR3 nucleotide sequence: TGCGCCAGCAGCTTGTTGGGGGACTCCTCGACCACCGGGGAGCTGTTTTTT.

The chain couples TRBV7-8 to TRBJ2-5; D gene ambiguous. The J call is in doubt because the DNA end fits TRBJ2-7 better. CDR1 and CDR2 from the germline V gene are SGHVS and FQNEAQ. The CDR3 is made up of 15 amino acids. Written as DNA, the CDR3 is TGTGCCAGCAGCTCTCGGCGGATCACCTCCTACGAGCAGTACTTC. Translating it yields CASSSRRITSYEQYF.

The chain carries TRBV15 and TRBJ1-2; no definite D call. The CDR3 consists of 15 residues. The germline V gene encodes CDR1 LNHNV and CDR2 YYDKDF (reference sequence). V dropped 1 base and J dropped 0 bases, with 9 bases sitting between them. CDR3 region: CATSRGQIANYGYTF. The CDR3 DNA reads TGTGCCACCAGCAGAGGTCAAATTGCTAACTATGGCTACACCTTC.

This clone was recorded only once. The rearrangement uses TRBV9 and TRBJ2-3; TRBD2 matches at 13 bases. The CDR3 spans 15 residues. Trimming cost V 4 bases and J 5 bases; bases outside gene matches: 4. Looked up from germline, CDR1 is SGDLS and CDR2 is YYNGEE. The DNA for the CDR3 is TGTGCCAGCAGCCTGGGACTAGCGGGACAAGATACGCAGTATTTT. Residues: CASSLGLAGQDTQYF.

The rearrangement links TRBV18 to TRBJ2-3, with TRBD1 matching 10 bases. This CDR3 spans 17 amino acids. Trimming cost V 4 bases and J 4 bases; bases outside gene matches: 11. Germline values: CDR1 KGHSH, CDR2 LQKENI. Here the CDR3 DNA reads TGTGCCAGCTCACTCAACCTTAGACAGGGGGCTTCAGATACGCAGTATTTT. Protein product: CASSLNLRQGASDTQYF. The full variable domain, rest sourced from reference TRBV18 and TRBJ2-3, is NAGVMQNPRHLVRRRGQEARLRCSPMKGHSHVYWYRQLPEEGLKFMVYLQKENIIDESGMPKERFSAEFPKEGPSILRIQQVVRGDSAAYFCASSLNLRQGASDTQYFGPGTRLTVL.

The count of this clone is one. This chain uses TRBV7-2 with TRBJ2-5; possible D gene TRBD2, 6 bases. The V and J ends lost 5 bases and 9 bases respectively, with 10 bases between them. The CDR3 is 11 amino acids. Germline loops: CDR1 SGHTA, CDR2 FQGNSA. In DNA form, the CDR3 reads TGTGCCAGCAGCCCGTGGGGGGCCCAGTACTTC. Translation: CASSPWGAQYF.

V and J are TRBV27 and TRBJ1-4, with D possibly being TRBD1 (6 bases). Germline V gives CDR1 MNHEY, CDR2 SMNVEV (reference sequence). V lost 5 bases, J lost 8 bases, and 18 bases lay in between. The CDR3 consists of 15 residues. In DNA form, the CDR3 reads TGTGCCAGCAGTCCTAGACAGGCAGGTCTCGAAAAACTGTTTTTT. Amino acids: CASSPRQAGLEKLFF. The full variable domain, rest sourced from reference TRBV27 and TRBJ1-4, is EAQVTQNPRYLITVTGKKLTVTCSQNMNHEYMSWYRQDPGLGLRQIYYSMNVEVTDKGDVPEGYKVSRKEKRNFPLILESPSPNQTSLYFCASSPRQAGLEKLFFGSGTQLSVL.

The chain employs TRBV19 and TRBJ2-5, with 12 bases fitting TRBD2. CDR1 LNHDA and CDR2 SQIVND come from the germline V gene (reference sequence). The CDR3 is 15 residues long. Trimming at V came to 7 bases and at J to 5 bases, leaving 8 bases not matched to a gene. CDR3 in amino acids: CASKTSGGSQETQYF. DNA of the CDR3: TGTGCCAGTAAGACTAGCGGGGGTTCGCAGGAGACCCAGTACTTC.

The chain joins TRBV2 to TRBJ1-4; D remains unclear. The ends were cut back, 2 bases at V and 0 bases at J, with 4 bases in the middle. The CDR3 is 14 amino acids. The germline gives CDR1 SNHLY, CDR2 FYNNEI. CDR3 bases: TGTGCCAGCAGTGAATTGACAACTAATGAAAAACTGTTTTTT. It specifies CASSELTTNEKLFF.

CDR3 bases: TGCGCCAGCAGCTTGGGGTACTATGCTATTCCGGGGGGCTACACCTTC. It yields the protein CASSLGYYAIPGGYTF. The V call is TRBV5-1, the J call TRBJ1-2, with D hard to call. CDR1 is SGHRS and CDR2 is YFSETQ in the germline V gene. The CDR3 totals 16 residues. The V end lost 0 bases, the J end lost 8 bases, and 20 bases lay between the germline ends.

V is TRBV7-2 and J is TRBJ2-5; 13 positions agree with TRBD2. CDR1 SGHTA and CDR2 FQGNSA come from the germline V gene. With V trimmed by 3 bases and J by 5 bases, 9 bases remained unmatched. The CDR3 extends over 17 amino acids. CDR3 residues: CASSFGLAGVSGETQYF. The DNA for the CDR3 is TGTGCCAGCAGCTTCGGACTAGCGGGGGTGTCGGGGGAGACCCAGTACTTC. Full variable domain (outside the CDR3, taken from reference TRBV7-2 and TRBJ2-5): GAGVSQSPSNKVTEKGKDVELRCDPISGHTALYWYRQSLGQGLEFLIYFQGNSAPDKSGLPSDRFSAERTGGSVSTLTIQRTQQEDSAVYLCASSFGLAGVSGETQYFGPGTRLLVL.

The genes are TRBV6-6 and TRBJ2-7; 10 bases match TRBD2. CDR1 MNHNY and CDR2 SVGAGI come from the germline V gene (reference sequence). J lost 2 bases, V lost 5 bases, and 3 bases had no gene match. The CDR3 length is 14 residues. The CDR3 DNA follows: TGTGCCAGCAGTCGGACTAGCGGCCCCTACGAGCAGTACTTC. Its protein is CASSRTSGPYEQYF.

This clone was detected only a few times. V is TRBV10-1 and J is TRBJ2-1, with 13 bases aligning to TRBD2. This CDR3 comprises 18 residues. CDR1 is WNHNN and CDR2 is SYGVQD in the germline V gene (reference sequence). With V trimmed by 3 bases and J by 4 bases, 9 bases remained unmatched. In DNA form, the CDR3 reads TGCGCCAGCAGTGACCCTTTCGGGACTAGCGGGACTTACAATGAGCAGTTCTTC. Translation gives CASSDPFGTSGTYNEQFF.

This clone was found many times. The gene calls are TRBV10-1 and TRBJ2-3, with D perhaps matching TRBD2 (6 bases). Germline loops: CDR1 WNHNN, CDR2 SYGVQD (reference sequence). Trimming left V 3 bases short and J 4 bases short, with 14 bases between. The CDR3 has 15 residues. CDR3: CASSDAGLRSDTQYF. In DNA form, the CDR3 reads TGCGCCAGCAGTGACGCGGGATTAAGGTCAGATACGCAGTATTTT.

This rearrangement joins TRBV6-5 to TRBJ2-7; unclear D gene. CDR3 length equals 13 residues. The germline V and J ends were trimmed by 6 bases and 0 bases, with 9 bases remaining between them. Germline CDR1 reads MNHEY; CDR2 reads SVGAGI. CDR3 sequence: CASRRRFSYEQYF. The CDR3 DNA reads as TGTGCCAGCAGGCGACGGTTCTCCTACGAGCAGTACTTC.

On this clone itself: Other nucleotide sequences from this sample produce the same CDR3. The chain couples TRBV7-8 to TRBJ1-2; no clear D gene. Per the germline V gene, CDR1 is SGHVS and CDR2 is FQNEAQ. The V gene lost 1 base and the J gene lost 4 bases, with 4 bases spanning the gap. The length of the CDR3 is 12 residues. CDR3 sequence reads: CASSLGVYGYTF. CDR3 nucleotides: TGTGCCAGCAGCTTAGGGGTCTATGGCTACACCTTC.

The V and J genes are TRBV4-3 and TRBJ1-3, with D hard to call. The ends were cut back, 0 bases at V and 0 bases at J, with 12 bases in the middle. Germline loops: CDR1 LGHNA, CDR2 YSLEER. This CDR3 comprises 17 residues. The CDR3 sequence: CASSQDLKAFSGNTIYF. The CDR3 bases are TGCGCCAGCAGCCAAGATTTAAAGGCATTCTCTGGAAACACCATATATTTT.